The 26 T cell receptor beta chains reported below all come from one sample, sequenced in a study of OX40 agonist ivuxolimab in advanced cancers. Profiled with immunoSEQ multiplex PCR; TCRdb holds only in-frame clones, not every one. This repertoire shows tens of thousands of clones, 80% to 90% found once; its top ten account for 1.1%. Sample: CD4+ or CD8+ T cells sorted from blood, taken in a trial of the OX40 agonist ivuxolimab. The receptors here all came from an adult with an advanced solid tumor such as melanoma, head and neck, liver or kidney cancer.

The CDR3 is CASSFPPADRQPQHF. The CDR3 coding sequence is TGTGCCAGCAGTTTTCCCCCCGCCGACAGGCAGCCCCAGCATTTT. The J gene is TRBJ1-5, the V gene TRBV28, with D maybe TRBD1 (6 bases). Germline CDR1 MDHEN, CDR2 SYDVKM. The CDR3 runs 15 residues. V lost 3 bases and J 7 bases, leaving 16 bases between the germline ends.

The V gene is TRBV7-2, the J gene TRBJ1-5; D is uncertain. The CDR3 sequence is 15 residues long. Trimming left V 0 bases short and J 1 base short, with 7 bases between. Germline CDR1 SGHTA, CDR2 FQGNSA. CDR3 nucleotide sequence: TGTGCCAGCAGCTTAGCGGGGATGAGCAATCAGCCCCAGCATTTT. Residues: CASSLAGMSNQPQHF.

This clone has just a few counts. One end of the junction fails to match germline, which may point to a read error. The CDR3 DNA follows: TGTGCCTGGACTCGCGACAGGGATGTTTATACTTCACCCCTCCACTTT. This codes for CAWTRDRDVYTSPLHF. The V gene is TRBV30, the J gene TRBJ1-6; 7 bases fit TRBD1. The germline CDR1 and CDR2 sequences are GTSNPN and SVGIG (reference sequence). CDR3 length equals 16 residues.

This chain links TRBV11-1 with TRBJ2-3, with TRBD1 matching over 8 bases. CDR1 is SGHAT, CDR2 FQDESV, per germline (reference sequence). With 5 bases clipped from V and 4 bases from J, the junction kept 14 bases outside the gene matches. The CDR3 is made up of 17 amino acids. The CDR3: CASSGTRRTGSADTQYF. The CDR3 DNA is TGTGCCAGCAGCGGTACGCGCCGGACAGGGTCCGCAGATACGCAGTATTTT.

This clone showed up just once. The chain combines TRBV29-1 with TRBJ1-2, with D unclear. The CDR3 length is 12 residues. The V end was cut by 4 bases, the J end by 4 bases, with 10 bases between. CDR1 is SQVTM and CDR2 is ANQGSEA in the germline V gene. The CDR3: CSVGAGGYGYTF. In DNA, the CDR3 is TGCAGCGTTGGAGCCGGTGGCTATGGCTACACCTTC.

This clone was picked up one time. This rearrangement joins TRBV5-1 to TRBJ2-3; D could derive from TRBD1 or TRBD2 (6 bases each). The CDR3 runs 18 residues. Trimming removed 2 bases from V and 2 bases from J, with 21 bases in between. Germline values: CDR1 SGHRS, CDR2 YFSETQ. For the CDR3, the DNA is TGCGCCAGCAGCTTCGCAGCCTCAGGAGGGGACAACACAGATACGCAGTATTTT. Protein: CASSFAASGGDNTDTQYF. Together with reference TRBV5-1 and TRBJ2-3, the CDR3 gives the full variable domain: KAGVTQTPRYLIKTRGQQVTLSCSPISGHRSVSWYQQTPGQGLQFLFEYFSETQRNKGNFPGRFSGRQFSNSRSEMNVSTLELGDSALYLCASSFAASGGDNTDTQYFGPGTRLTVL.

V and J are TRBV30 and TRBJ1-5; D not certain. Trimming pared 2 bases from V and 2 bases from J, leaving 10 bases between. Germline V gene sequence: CDR1 GTSNPN, CDR2 SVGIG (reference sequence). This CDR3 has 14 amino acids. This CDR3 reads CAWSPQDGNQPQHF. Here the CDR3 DNA reads TGTGCCTGGAGTCCCCAAGATGGCAATCAGCCCCAGCATTTT.

The chain joins TRBV11-2 to TRBJ2-4; possible D gene TRBD2, 5 bases. Germline V gene lookup returns CDR1 SGHAT and CDR2 FQNNGV. CDR3 length: 14 amino acids. Trimming took off 5 bases at V and 6 bases at J, with 14 bases between the two ends. CDR3 protein: CASSMAQGGNIQYF. As DNA, the CDR3 is TGTGCCAGCAGCATGGCGCAAGGAGGAAACATTCAGTACTTC. The variable domain in full, with the rest retrieved from reference TRBV11-2 and TRBJ2-4, is EAGVAQSPRYKIIEKRQSVAFWCNPISGHATLYWYQQILGQGPKLLIQFQNNGVVDDSQLPKDRFSAERLKGVDSTLKIQPAKLEDSAVYLCASSMAQGGNIQYFGAGTRLSVL.

The chain has TRBV19 and TRBJ1-2; TRBD1 might be the D (5 bases). Germline V CDR1 and CDR2: LNHDA, SQIVND (reference sequence). The V gene lost 3 bases and the J gene lost 0 bases, with 11 bases spanning the gap. CDR3 size: 15 residues. The CDR3 loop reads CASSMTAEANYGYTF. As DNA, the CDR3 is TGTGCCAGTAGTATGACAGCTGAAGCTAACTATGGCTACACCTTC.

This chain connects TRBV28 to TRBJ1-6; 7 nucleotides agree with TRBD1. The J segment lost 0 bases and the V segment lost 6 bases, leaving 8 bases of the junction unmatched. Germline V gene lookup returns CDR1 MDHEN and CDR2 SYDVKM. The CDR3 runs to 17 residues. CDR3 bases: TGTGCCAGCAGGACGGACAGGACGAGCTCCTATAATTCACCCCTCCACTTT. Protein: CASRTDRTSSYNSPLHF.

This rearrangement joins TRBV5-1 to TRBJ2-2; D tentatively fits TRBD1 or TRBD2 (5 bases each). Germline assignment: CDR1 SGHRS and CDR2 YFSETQ. With 4 bases removed from V and 0 bases from J, the gap between germline ends came to 13 bases. The CDR3 totals 16 residues. CDR3 residues: CASSIRDLTNTGELFF. CDR3 bases: TGCGCCAGCAGCATCCGGGACCTTACGAACACCGGGGAGCTGTTTTTT.

The genes are TRBV27 and TRBJ2-2; possibly TRBD2 for D (5 bases). Per the germline V gene, CDR1 is MNHEY and CDR2 is SMNVEV (reference sequence). V was shortened by 5 bases and J by 1 base, with 20 bases between the two germline ends. CDR3 length equals 18 residues. The CDR3 reads CASSLAGPIALNTGELFF. The CDR3 DNA reads TGTGCCAGCAGTCTTGCGGGTCCGATAGCACTGAACACCGGGGAGCTGTTTTTT.

The chain couples TRBV5-4 to TRBJ2-5; 7 nucleotides align to TRBD1. This CDR3 is 14 amino acids long. Trimming took 1 base from V and 2 from J; bases not matched to a gene: 2. Germline V gene sequence: CDR1 SGHNT, CDR2 YYREEE (reference sequence). The CDR3 coding sequence is TGTGCCAGCAGCTTGAAACAGGGGCAAGAGACCCAGTACTTC. Amino acid sequence: CASSLKQGQETQYF.

The chain employs TRBV7-7 and TRBJ2-1, with no clear D. Trimming removed 2 bases from V and 5 bases from J, with 10 bases in between. Germline values: CDR1 SSHAT, CDR2 FNYEAQ (reference sequence). This CDR3 contains 14 residues. CDR3 region: CASSLSQVHNEQFF. CDR3 bases: TGTGCCAGCAGCTTAAGCCAGGTTCACAATGAGCAGTTCTTC. Using reference TRBV7-7 and TRBJ2-1 for the parts outside the CDR3, the full variable domain is GAGVSQSPRYKVTKRGQDVTLRCDPISSHATLYWYQQALGQGPEFLTYFNYEAQPDKSGLPSDRFSAERPEGSISTLTIQRTEQRDSAMYRCASSLSQVHNEQFFGPGTRLTVL.

V gene TRBV7-2 combines with J gene TRBJ2-3; D unresolved. The V gene lost 0 bases and the J gene lost 4 bases, with 8 bases spanning the gap. The CDR3 is made up of 14 amino acids. Germline loops: CDR1 SGHTA, CDR2 FQGNSA. CDR3 in amino acids: CASSLAGVADTQYF. As DNA, the CDR3 is TGTGCCAGCAGCTTAGCCGGAGTGGCAGATACGCAGTATTTT.

This clone occurred once. This chain connects TRBV7-3 to TRBJ2-1; D is uncertain. This CDR3 spans 12 amino acids. The V gene's germline CDR1 is SGHTA and CDR2 FQGTGA. V lost 5 bases to trimming and J lost 10 bases, with 12 bases between them. CDR3 coding DNA: TGTGCCAGCAGCAGCACGGCCAGGGAGCAGTTCTTC. Amino acids: CASSSTAREQFF.

V is TRBV19 and J is TRBJ2-3; D uncertain. V was shortened by 7 bases and J by 6 bases, with 11 bases between the two germline ends. In germline, CDR1 is LNHDA, CDR2 SQIVND (reference sequence). The CDR3 has 12 amino acids. The CDR3 protein is CASTSDGDTQYF. The CDR3 bases are TGTGCCAGTACCTCAGACGGGGATACGCAGTATTTT.

This chain links TRBV18 with TRBJ1-1; the D gene is possibly TRBD1 (6 bases). V lost 1 base to trimming and J lost 1 base, with 7 bases between them. The CDR3 consists of 14 residues. CDR1 KGHSH and CDR2 LQKENI come from the germline V gene. The CDR3 region is CASSPRDKNTEAFF. DNA for the CDR3: TGTGCCAGCTCACCACGGGACAAGAACACTGAAGCTTTCTTT.

In this sample, this clone turned up a few times. The J gene is TRBJ2-7, the V gene TRBV11-2; 12 positions match TRBD1. CDR1 and CDR2 from the germline V gene are SGHAT and FQNNGV. Trimming removed 4 bases from V and 1 base from J; junction bases left unmatched: 5. The CDR3 loop spans 16 amino acids. The CDR3 is CASSWGQGAASYEQYF. Written as DNA, the CDR3 is TGTGCCAGCAGCTGGGGACAGGGGGCGGCGTCCTACGAGCAGTACTTC.

The chain carries TRBV27 and TRBJ1-4; no definite D call. Germline V gene lookup returns CDR1 MNHEY and CDR2 SMNVEV (reference sequence). The V and J ends lost 5 bases and 6 bases respectively, with 10 bases between them. The CDR3 sequence is 13 residues long. The CDR3 region is CASSPRKHEKLFF. CDR3 nucleotide sequence: TGTGCCAGCAGTCCTCGAAAGCATGAAAAACTGTTTTTT.

The V gene is TRBV7-3, the J gene TRBJ2-3; 8 bases agree with TRBD2. This CDR3 has 15 amino acids. The V gene's germline CDR1 is SGHTA and CDR2 FQGTGA. V shed 1 base, J shed 0 bases, and the junction held 0 bases outside the gene matches. The CDR3 bases are TGTGCCAGCAGCTTAATAGCGGGGAGCACAGATACGCAGTATTTT. Protein sequence: CASSLIAGSTDTQYF. Full variable domain (outside the CDR3, taken from reference TRBV7-3 and TRBJ2-3): GAGVSQTPSNKVTEKGKYVELRCDPISGHTALYWYRQSLGQGPEFLIYFQGTGAADDSGLPNDRFFAVRPEGSVSTLKIQRTERGDSAVYLCASSLIAGSTDTQYFGPGTRLTVL.

The CDR3 DNA reads as TGTGCCAGCAGCTTAGCAACAACTGAAGCTTTCTTT. Its translation: CASSLATTEAFF. The V and J genes are TRBV11-2 and TRBJ1-1; D ambiguous. CDR3 length equals 12 residues. The V end was cut by 1 base, the J end by 5 bases, with 5 bases between. CDR1 and CDR2 (germline): SGHAT, FQNNGV.

The genes are TRBV28 and TRBJ1-6; D might be TRBD1 (6 bases). Germline-derived CDR1 and CDR2 are MDHEN and SYDVKM. The CDR3 totals 13 residues. V was cut by 5 bases and J by 8 bases, with 10 bases left in between. The DNA of the CDR3 is TGTGCCAGCAGTCCCAGGGGTTATTCACCCCTCCACTTT. It yields the protein CASSPRGYSPLHF.

J is TRBJ1-1 and V is TRBV7-2; D remains ambiguous. Trimming left V 5 bases short and J 0 bases short, with 7 bases between. The germline V gene encodes CDR1 SGHTA and CDR2 FQGNSA. The CDR3 length is 13 residues. The CDR3 DNA is TGTGCCAGCAGCAAGGGCATGAACACTGAAGCTTTCTTT. Protein: CASSKGMNTEAFF.

The table lists this clone with a few counts. The V and J genes are TRBV18 and TRBJ1-2; possible D gene TRBD1, 5 bases. This CDR3 is built from 16 residues. The germline V gene encodes CDR1 KGHSH and CDR2 LQKENI. V was clipped by 0 bases and J by 7 bases, with 18 bases between them. CDR3: CASSPPAGAETGGYTF. The CDR3 DNA follows: TGTGCCAGCTCACCACCGGCCGGGGCCGAAACTGGTGGCTACACCTTC.

This clone has only a few counts. The chain joins TRBV6-5 to TRBJ2-3, with TRBD2 matching over 8 bases. The length of the CDR3 is 15 residues. Germline CDR1 and CDR2: MNHEY and SVGAGI. The junction had 3 bases not matched to a gene; V was cut back by 2 bases and J by 2 bases. CDR3 nucleotides: TGTGCCAGCAGTTACACGGGGGGGGCCACAGATACGCAGTATTTT. Encoded protein: CASSYTGGATDTQYF.